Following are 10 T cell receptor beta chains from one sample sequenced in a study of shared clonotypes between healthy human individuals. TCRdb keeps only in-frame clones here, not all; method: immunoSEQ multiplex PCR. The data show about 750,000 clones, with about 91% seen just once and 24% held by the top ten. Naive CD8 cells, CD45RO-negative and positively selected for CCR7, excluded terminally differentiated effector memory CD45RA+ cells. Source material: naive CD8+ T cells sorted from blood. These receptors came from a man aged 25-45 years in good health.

The CDR3 region has the DNA TGTGCCAGCAGCTTAGACAGCGGGAGGCTCACAGATACGCAGTATTTT. Translating it yields CASSLDSGRLTDTQYF. The chain joins TRBV7-2 to TRBJ2-3; TRBD2 aligns across 9 bases. With 1 base clipped from V and 2 bases from J, the junction kept 4 bases outside the gene matches. Germline V gene lookup returns CDR1 SGHTA and CDR2 FQGNSA. The CDR3 covers 16 residues.

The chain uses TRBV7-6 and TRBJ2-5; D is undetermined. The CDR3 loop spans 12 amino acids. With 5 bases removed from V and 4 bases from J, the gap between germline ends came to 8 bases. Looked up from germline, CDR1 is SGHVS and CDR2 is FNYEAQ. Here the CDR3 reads CASSPRAETQYF. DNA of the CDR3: TGTGCCAGCAGCCCACGTGCAGAGACCCAGTACTTC.

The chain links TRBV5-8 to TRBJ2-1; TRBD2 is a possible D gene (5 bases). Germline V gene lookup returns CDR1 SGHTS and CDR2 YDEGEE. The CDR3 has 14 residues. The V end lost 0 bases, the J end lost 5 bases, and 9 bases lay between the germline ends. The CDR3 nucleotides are TGTGCCAGCAGCTTGGGGGAGCCAGACAATGAGCAGTTCTTC. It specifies CASSLGEPDNEQFF.

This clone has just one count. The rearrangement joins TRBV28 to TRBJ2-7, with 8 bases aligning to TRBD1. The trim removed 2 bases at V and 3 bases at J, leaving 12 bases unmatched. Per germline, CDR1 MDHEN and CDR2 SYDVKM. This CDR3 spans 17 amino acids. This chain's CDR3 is CASSLPIRQGKGYEQYF. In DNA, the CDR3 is TGTGCCAGCAGTTTACCAATCCGACAGGGGAAGGGCTACGAGCAGTACTTC. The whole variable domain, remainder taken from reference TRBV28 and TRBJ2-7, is DVKVTQSSRYLVKRTGEKVFLECVQDMDHENMFWYRQDPGLGLRLIYFSYDVKMKEKGDIPEGYSVSREKKERFSLILESASTNQTSMYLCASSLPIRQGKGYEQYFGPGTRLTVT.

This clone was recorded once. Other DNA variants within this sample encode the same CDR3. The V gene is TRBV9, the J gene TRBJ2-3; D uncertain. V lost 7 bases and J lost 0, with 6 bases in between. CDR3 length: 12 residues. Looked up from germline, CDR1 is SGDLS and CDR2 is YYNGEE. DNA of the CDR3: TGTGCCAGCTCCGTCAGCACAGATACGCAGTATTTT. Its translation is CASSVSTDTQYF.

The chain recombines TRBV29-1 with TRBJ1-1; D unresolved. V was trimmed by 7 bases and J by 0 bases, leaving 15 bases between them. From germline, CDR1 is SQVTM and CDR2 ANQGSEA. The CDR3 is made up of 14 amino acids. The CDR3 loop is CSAFDEGMNTEAFF. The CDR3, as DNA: TGCAGCGCTTTCGACGAGGGAATGAACACTGAAGCTTTCTTT.

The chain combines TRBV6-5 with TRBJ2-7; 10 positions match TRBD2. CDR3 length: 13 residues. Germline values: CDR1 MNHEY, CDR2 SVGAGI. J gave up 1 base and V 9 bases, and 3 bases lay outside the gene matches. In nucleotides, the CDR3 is TGTGCCAGTGCTAGCGGGAGTTCCTACGAGCAGTACTTC. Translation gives CASASGSSYEQYF.

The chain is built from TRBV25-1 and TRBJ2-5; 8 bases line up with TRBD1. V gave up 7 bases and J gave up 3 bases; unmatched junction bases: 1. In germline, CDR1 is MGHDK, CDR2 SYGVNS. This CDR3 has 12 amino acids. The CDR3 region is CASKDREETQYF. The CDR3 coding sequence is TGTGCCAGCAAGGACAGGGAAGAGACCCAGTACTTC. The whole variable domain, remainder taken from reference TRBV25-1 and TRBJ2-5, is EADIYQTPRYLVIGTGKKITLECSQTMGHDKMYWYQQDPGMELHLIHYSYGVNSTEKGDLSSESTVSRIRTEHFPLTLESARPSHTSQYLCASKDREETQYFGPGTRLLVL.

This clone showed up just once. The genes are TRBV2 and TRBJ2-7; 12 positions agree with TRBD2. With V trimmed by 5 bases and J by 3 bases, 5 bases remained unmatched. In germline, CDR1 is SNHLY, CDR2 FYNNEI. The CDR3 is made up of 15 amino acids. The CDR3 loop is CASSTRTSGIYEQYF. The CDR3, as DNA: TGTGCCAGCAGTACCCGGACTAGCGGGATCTACGAGCAGTACTTC. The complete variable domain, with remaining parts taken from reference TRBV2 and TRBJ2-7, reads EPEVTQTPSHQVTQMGQEVILRCVPISNHLYFYWYRQILGQKVEFLVSFYNNEISEKSEIFDDQFSVERPDGSNFTLKIRSTKLEDSAMYFCASSTRTSGIYEQYFGPGTRLTVT.

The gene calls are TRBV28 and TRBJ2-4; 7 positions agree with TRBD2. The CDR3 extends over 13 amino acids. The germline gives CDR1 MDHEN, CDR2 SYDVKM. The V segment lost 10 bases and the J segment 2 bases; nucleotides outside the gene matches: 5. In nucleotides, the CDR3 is TGTGCCAACCTAGCGGAAACCAAAAACATTCAGTACTTC. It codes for CANLAETKNIQYF.